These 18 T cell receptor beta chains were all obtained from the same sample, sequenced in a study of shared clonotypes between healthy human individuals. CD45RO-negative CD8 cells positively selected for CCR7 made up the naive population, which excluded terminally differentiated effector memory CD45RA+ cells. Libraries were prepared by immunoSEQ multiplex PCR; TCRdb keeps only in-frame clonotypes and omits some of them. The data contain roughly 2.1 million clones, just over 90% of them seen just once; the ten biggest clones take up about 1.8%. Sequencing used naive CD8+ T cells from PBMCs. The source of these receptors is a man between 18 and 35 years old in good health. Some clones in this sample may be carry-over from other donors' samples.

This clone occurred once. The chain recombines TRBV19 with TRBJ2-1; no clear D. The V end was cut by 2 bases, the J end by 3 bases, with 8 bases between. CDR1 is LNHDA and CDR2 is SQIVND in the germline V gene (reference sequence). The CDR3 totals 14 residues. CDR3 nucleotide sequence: TGTGCCAGTAGTATATCGGACGGCTACAATGAGCAGTTCTTC. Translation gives CASSISDGYNEQFF.

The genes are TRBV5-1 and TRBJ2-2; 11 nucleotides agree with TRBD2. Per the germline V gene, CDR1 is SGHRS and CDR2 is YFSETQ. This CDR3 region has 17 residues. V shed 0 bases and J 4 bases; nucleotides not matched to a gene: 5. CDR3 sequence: CASSLGTSGSLTGELFF. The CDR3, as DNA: TGCGCCAGCAGCTTGGGTACTAGCGGGAGTCTCACCGGGGAGCTGTTTTTT.

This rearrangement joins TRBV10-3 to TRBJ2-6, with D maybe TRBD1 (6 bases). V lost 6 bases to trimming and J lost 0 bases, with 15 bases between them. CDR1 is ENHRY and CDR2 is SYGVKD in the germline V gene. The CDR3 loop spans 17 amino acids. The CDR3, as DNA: TGTGCCATCAGCACGCGACAGGCGGGCTCTGGGGCCAACGTCCTGACTTTC. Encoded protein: CAISTRQAGSGANVLTF.

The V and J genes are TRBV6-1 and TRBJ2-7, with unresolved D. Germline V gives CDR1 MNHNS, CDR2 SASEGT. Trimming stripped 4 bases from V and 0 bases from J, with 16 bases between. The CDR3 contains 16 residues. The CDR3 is CASSGPGRESSYEQYF. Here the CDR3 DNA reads TGTGCCAGCAGTGGACCGGGCCGAGAGAGCTCCTACGAGCAGTACTTC.

This CDR3 reads CASTWGAWANEKLFF. For the CDR3, the DNA is TGTGCCAGTACGTGGGGGGCCTGGGCTAATGAAAAACTGTTTTTT. J is TRBJ1-4 and V is TRBV19, with D maybe TRBD1 (6 bases). Trimming left V 7 bases short and J 3 bases short, with 15 bases between. The CDR3 has 15 residues. CDR1 and CDR2 (germline): LNHDA, SQIVND (reference sequence).

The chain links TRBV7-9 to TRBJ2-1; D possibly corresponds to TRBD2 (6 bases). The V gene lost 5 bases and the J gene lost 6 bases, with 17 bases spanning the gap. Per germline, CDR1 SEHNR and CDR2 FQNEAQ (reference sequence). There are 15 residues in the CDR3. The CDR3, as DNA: TGTGCCAGCAGCCCGGGACTGCCTGACCGCAATGAGCAGTTCTTC. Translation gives CASSPGLPDRNEQFF.

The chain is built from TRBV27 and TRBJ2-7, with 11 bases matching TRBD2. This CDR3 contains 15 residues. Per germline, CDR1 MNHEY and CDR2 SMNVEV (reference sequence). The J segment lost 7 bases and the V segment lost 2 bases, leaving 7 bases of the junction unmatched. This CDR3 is CASSLIAGGPGEQYF. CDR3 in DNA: TGTGCCAGCAGTTTAATAGCGGGAGGGCCGGGAGAGCAGTACTTC.

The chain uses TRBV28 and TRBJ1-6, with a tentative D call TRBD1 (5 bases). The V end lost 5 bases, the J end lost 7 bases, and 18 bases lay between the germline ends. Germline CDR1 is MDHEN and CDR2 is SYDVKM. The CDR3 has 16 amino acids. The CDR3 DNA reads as TGTGCCAGCAGTGGAGAAGGGGATCCCCGGAATTCACCCCTCCACTTT. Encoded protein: CASSGEGDPRNSPLHF.

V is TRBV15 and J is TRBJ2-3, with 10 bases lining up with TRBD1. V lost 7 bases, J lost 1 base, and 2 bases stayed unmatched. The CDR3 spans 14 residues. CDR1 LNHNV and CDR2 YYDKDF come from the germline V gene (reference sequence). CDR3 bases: TGTGCCACCACCGGGACAGGGGGCACAGATACGCAGTATTTT. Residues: CATTGTGGTDTQYF.

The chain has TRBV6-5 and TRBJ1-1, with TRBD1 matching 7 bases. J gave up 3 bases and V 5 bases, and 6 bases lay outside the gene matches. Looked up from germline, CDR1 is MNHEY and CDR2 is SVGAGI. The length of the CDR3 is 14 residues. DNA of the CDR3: TGTGCCAGCAGTCATAGACAGGGAGACACTGAAGCTTTCTTT. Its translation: CASSHRQGDTEAFF.

CDR3 nucleotides: TGCGCCAGCAGCCCGACAGAGACCTACGAGCAGTACTTC. This sequence encodes CASSPTETYEQYF. This chain uses TRBV5-1 with TRBJ2-7; perhaps TRBD1 as D (5 bases). Trimming took 4 bases from V and 2 from J, leaving 10 bases between them. The CDR3 is made up of 13 amino acids. Germline CDR1 and CDR2: SGHRS and YFSETQ.

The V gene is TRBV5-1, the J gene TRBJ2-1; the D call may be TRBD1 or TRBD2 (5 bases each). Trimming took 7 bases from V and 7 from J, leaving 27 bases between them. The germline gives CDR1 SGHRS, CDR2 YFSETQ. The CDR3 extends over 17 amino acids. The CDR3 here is CASWDPLFDPGANEQFF. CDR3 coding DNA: TGCGCCAGCTGGGACCCGCTTTTTGACCCCGGGGCAAATGAGCAGTTCTTC. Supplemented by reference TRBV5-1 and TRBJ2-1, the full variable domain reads KAGVTQTPRYLIKTRGQQVTLSCSPISGHRSVSWYQQTPGQGLQFLFEYFSETQRNKGNFPGRFSGRQFSNSRSEMNVSTLELGDSALYLCASWDPLFDPGANEQFFGPGTRLTVL.

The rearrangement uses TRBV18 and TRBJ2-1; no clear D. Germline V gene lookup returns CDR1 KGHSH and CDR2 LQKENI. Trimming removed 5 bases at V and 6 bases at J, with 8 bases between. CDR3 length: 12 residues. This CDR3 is CASSAHPNEQFF. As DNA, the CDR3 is TGTGCCAGCTCAGCACATCCCAATGAGCAGTTCTTC.

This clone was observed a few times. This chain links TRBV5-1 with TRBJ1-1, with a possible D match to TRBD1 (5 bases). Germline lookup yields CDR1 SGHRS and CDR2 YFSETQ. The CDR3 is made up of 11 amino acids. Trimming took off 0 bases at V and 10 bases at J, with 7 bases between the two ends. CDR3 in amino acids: CASSLEGVAFF. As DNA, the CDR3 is TGCGCCAGCAGCTTGGAAGGGGTAGCTTTCTTT. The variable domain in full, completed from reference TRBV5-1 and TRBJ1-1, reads KAGVTQTPRYLIKTRGQQVTLSCSPISGHRSVSWYQQTPGQGLQFLFEYFSETQRNKGNFPGRFSGRQFSNSRSEMNVSTLELGDSALYLCASSLEGVAFFGQGTRLTVV.

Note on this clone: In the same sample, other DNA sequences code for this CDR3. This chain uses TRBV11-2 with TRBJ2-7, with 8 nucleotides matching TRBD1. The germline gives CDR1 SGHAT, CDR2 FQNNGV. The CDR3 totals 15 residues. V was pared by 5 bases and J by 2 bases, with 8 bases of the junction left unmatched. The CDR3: CASSPPGQGAYEQYF. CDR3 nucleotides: TGTGCCAGCAGCCCGCCCGGACAGGGAGCCTACGAGCAGTACTTC.

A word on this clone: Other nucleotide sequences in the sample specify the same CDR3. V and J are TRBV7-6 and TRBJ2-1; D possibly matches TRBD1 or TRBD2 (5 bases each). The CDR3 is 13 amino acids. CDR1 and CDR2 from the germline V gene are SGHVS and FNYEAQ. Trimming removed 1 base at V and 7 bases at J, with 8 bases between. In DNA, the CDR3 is TGTGCCAGCAGCTTAGTGTGGGGGAATGAGCAGTTCTTC. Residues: CASSLVWGNEQFF. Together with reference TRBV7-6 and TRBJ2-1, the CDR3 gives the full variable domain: GAGVSQSPRYKVTKRGQDVALRCDPISGHVSLYWYRQALGQGPEFLTYFNYEAQQDKSGLPNDRFSAERPEGSISTLTIQRTEQRDSAMYRCASSLVWGNEQFFGPGTRLTVL.

CDR3 in DNA: TGTGCCAGCAGGGAGTCTTTCCGGGCGGCTGAAGCTTTCTTT. It specifies CASRESFRAAEAFF. V is TRBV7-9 and J is TRBJ1-1; D gene uncertain. V was clipped by 6 bases and J by 6 bases, with 17 bases between them. Germline assignment: CDR1 SEHNR and CDR2 FQNEAQ (reference sequence). The CDR3 spans 14 residues.

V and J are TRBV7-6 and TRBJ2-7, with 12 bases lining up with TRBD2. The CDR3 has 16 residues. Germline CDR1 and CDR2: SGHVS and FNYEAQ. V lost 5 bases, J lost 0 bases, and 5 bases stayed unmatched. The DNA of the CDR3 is TGTGCCAGCAGCCCACGGACTAGCGGGACCTCCTACGAGCAGTACTTC. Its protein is CASSPRTSGTSYEQYF. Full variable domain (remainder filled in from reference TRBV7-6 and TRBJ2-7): GAGVSQSPRYKVTKRGQDVALRCDPISGHVSLYWYRQALGQGPEFLTYFNYEAQQDKSGLPNDRFSAERPEGSISTLTIQRTEQRDSAMYRCASSPRTSGTSYEQYFGPGTRLTVT.